The 9 T cell receptor beta chains presented below share a single source sample, sequenced in a study of cytotoxic CD8 clonotypes in ibrutinib-treated CLL. Only in-frame clones appear in the TCRdb table, and some are missing; sequencing was by immunoSEQ multiplex PCR. The sample consists of 150,000 or so clones, around three quarters of them appearing once. Sequences were derived from PBMCs, sampled after 12 months of ibrutinib treatment. All receptors derive from a human donor with chronic lymphocytic leukemia.

V usage is TRBV10-3 and J usage is TRBJ2-3; either TRBD1 or TRBD2 may fit D (5 bases each). CDR1 is ENHRY, CDR2 SYGVKD, per germline. This CDR3 is built from 17 residues. V lost 1 base, J lost 2 bases, and 16 bases lay in between. CDR3 DNA sequence: TGTGCCATCAGTGAGTTAAGTCGGGGCAGATTCACAGATACGCAGTATTTT. Its protein is CAISELSRGRFTDTQYF.

This clone was seen just once. The rearrangement uses TRBV5-1 and TRBJ2-4; a possible D gene is TRBD2 (6 bases). V dropped 4 bases and J dropped 2 bases, with 13 bases sitting between them. Germline lookup yields CDR1 SGHRS and CDR2 YFSETQ. The CDR3 length is 15 residues. CDR3: CASSGGIRTKNIQYF. The DNA of the CDR3 is TGCGCCAGCAGCGGCGGGATAAGGACCAAAAACATTCAGTACTTC.

V is TRBV27 and J is TRBJ2-1; 7 nucleotides line up with TRBD1. With 6 bases clipped from V and 8 bases from J, the junction kept 7 bases outside the gene matches. This CDR3 region has 13 residues. CDR1 is MNHEY, CDR2 SMNVEV, per germline (reference sequence). Written as DNA, the CDR3 is TGTGCCAGCAGGGTGACAGGGCGCGATGAGCAGTTCTTC. It codes for CASRVTGRDEQFF.

This clone came up once. This CDR3 is also generated by other DNA sequences in the sample. This chain links TRBV28 with TRBJ2-1; D is ambiguous. In germline, CDR1 is MDHEN, CDR2 SYDVKM. CDR3 length: 12 amino acids. V lost 1 base, J lost 4 bases, and 2 bases lay in between. The CDR3 protein is CASSLSYNEQFF. The CDR3 coding sequence is TGTGCCAGCAGTTTATCTTACAATGAGCAGTTCTTC.

This clone was recorded once. The chain employs TRBV5-4 and TRBJ2-2; D uncertain. Germline values: CDR1 SGHNT, CDR2 YYREEE (reference sequence). CDR3 length equals 11 residues. The V end was cut by 4 bases, the J end by 3 bases, with 1 base between. The chain's CDR3 is CASSDTGELFF. The CDR3 nucleotides are TGTGCCAGCAGCGACACCGGGGAGCTGTTTTTT.

V and J are TRBV7-2 and TRBJ2-7, with D hard to call. The CDR3 runs 14 residues. Germline values: CDR1 SGHTA, CDR2 FQGNSA. The ends were cut back, 5 bases at V and 4 bases at J, with 15 bases in the middle. The CDR3 is CASSARANPYEQYF. The CDR3 coding sequence is TGTGCCAGCAGCGCTCGGGCCAACCCGTACGAGCAGTACTTC.

The rearrangement joins TRBV12-5 to TRBJ2-3; possible D gene TRBD1, 6 bases. Germline V lookup: CDR1 LGHNT, CDR2 FRNRAP. This CDR3 spans 17 amino acids. V lost 2 bases, J lost 2 bases, and 17 bases lay in between. The CDR3 nucleotides are TGTGCTAGTGGTTTGACTAAGACAGGAAAAGACACAGATACGCAGTATTTT. This sequence encodes CASGLTKTGKDTDTQYF.

This chain links TRBV27 with TRBJ2-7, with D maybe TRBD2 (5 bases). CDR1 and CDR2 (germline): MNHEY, SMNVEV (reference sequence). The V end lost 3 bases, the J end lost 5 bases, and 17 bases lay between the germline ends. This CDR3 is built from 15 residues. The CDR3: CASSFLVRGSNEQYF. The CDR3 DNA is TGTGCCAGCAGTTTTCTTGTTCGTGGGAGTAACGAGCAGTACTTC.

This clone showed up just once. This sequence joins TRBV15 and TRBJ2-5; no clear D gene. The V and J ends lost 1 base and 0 bases respectively, with 9 bases between them. This CDR3 has 15 amino acids. Germline values: CDR1 LNHNV, CDR2 YYDKDF (reference sequence). The CDR3 sequence is CATSRGLGYQETQYF. CDR3 DNA: TGTGCCACCAGCAGAGGTTTGGGATACCAAGAGACCCAGTACTTC.